Each of the 21 T cell receptor beta chains below was sequenced from the same sample in a study of T cell repertoires in cytomegalovirus infection. One entry per CDR3 protein results from TCRdb running MiXCR on the reads. This table has 350,000 to 500,000 distinct CDR3 sequences, 30% to 40% appearing once. Sequences were obtained from PBMCs. Receptors were obtained from a human donor in good health (CMV status not recorded). Some clones in this sample may be carry-over from other donors' samples.

In this sample, this clonotype turned up a few times. This chain joins TRBV6-1 and TRBJ2-7; no clear D. Trimming removed 7 bases from V and 0 bases from J, with 10 bases in between. Germline values: CDR1 MNHNS, CDR2 SASEGT. This CDR3 region has 13 residues. The CDR3 region is CASNYPNSYEQYF. CDR3 coding DNA: TGTGCCAGCAATTATCCCAACTCCTACGAGCAGTACTTC.

The rearrangement joins TRBV2 to TRBJ2-3, with 7 bases matching TRBD1. Germline lookup yields CDR1 SNHLY and CDR2 FYNNEI. V shed 8 bases, J shed 2 bases, and the junction held 10 bases outside the gene matches. The CDR3 length is 15 residues. The CDR3 DNA follows: TGTGCCAGCTCACCCCAGGGGGTCGTCACAGATACGCAGTATTTT. This encodes CASSPQGVVTDTQYF.

In its sample, this clonotype was seen a few times. V usage is TRBV6-5 and J usage is TRBJ1-4, with D tentatively TRBD1 (6 bases). This CDR3 is built from 15 residues. From germline, CDR1 is MNHEY and CDR2 SVGAGI. V shed 6 bases and J shed 3 bases, with 14 bases lying between them. CDR3 bases: TGTGCCAGCAGCAAGGCAGGGGCAGCTAATGAAAAACTGTTTTTT. Protein: CASSKAGAANEKLFF.

The chain is built from TRBV6-1 and TRBJ1-2; the match to TRBD1 covers 8 bases. CDR3 length equals 15 residues. Germline V CDR1 and CDR2: MNHNS, SASEGT. With 5 bases clipped from V and 0 bases from J, the junction kept 5 bases outside the gene matches. The CDR3 is CASSWTGPANYGYTF. CDR3 in DNA: TGTGCCAGCAGTTGGACAGGGCCAGCTAACTATGGCTACACCTTC.

V usage is TRBV7-8 and J usage is TRBJ2-1; TRBD2 matches 11 bases. The CDR3 covers 13 residues. The V gene's germline CDR1 is SGHVS and CDR2 FQNEAQ. The V segment lost 6 bases and the J segment 15 bases; nucleotides outside the gene matches: 10. CDR3 amino acids: CASSPIAGGPRFF. In DNA form, the CDR3 reads TGTGCCAGCAGTCCGATAGCGGGGGGGCCTCGGTTCTTC.

This sequence joins TRBV12-3 or TRBV12-4 and TRBJ2-5; 11 bases align to TRBD2. The J segment lost 5 bases and the V segment lost 5 bases, leaving 25 bases of the junction unmatched. The CDR3 length is 21 residues. CDR3 amino acids: CASSPGEGGRRLAGTPETQYF. CDR3 sequence (DNA): TGTGCCAGCAGTCCGGGCGAGGGTGGGAGACGACTAGCGGGAACCCCGGAGACCCAGTACTTC.

This clonotype was picked up a small number of times. The chain uses TRBV28 and TRBJ2-7; the match to TRBD2 covers 11 bases. CDR1 is MDHEN and CDR2 is SYDVKM in the germline V gene. V dropped 6 bases and J dropped 4; count of bases not matched to a gene: 8. There are 15 residues in the CDR3. CDR3 protein: CASSPSASGGYEQYF. CDR3 bases: TGTGCCAGCAGCCCCTCGGCTAGCGGGGGGTACGAGCAGTACTTC.

This clonotype was counted between two and nine times. The chain recombines TRBV2 with TRBJ1-4, with D uncertain. The V and J ends lost 5 bases and 5 bases respectively, with 9 bases between them. CDR1 SNHLY and CDR2 FYNNEI come from the germline V gene. There are 13 residues in the CDR3. The CDR3 DNA reads TGTGCCAGCAGTACACGAAGCAATGAAAAACTGTTTTTT. Translated: CASSTRSNEKLFF.

The chain has TRBV2 and TRBJ2-1, with 12 bases identical to TRBD2. CDR1 SNHLY and CDR2 FYNNEI come from the germline V gene. The CDR3 loop spans 17 amino acids. Germline trimming cut 8 bases from V and 4 bases from J; bases unmatched to any gene: 12. The CDR3 loop is CASGVETSGGAYNEQFF. The CDR3 DNA is TGTGCCAGCGGTGTGGAGACTAGCGGGGGTGCTTACAATGAGCAGTTCTTC.

This clonotype has only a few counts. The chain has TRBV7-3 and TRBJ1-2, with 9 bases identical to TRBD1. CDR1 SGHTA and CDR2 FQGTGA come from the germline V gene. The CDR3 contains 14 residues. Unmatched junction bases numbered 4, after V lost 5 bases and J lost 3 bases. The CDR3 loop is CASSPQGADYGYTF. The CDR3 DNA reads as TGTGCCAGCAGCCCACAGGGGGCGGACTATGGCTACACCTTC.

The chain uses TRBV4-2 and TRBJ2-2; weak D call: TRBD2 (6 bases). Looked up from germline, CDR1 is LGHNA and CDR2 is YNFKEQ. The V and J ends lost 0 bases and 7 bases respectively, with 9 bases between them. The length of the CDR3 is 14 residues. The CDR3: CASSQEYGGGELFF. For the CDR3, the DNA is TGTGCCAGCAGCCAAGAATACGGGGGCGGGGAGCTGTTTTTT.

In this sample, this clonotype turned up a few times. This rearrangement joins TRBV7-6 to TRBJ1-4; tentatively, D is TRBD1 (5 bases). Trimming took off 1 base at V and 5 bases at J, with 14 bases between the two ends. The CDR3 is 16 amino acids. Germline V gene sequence: CDR1 SGHVS, CDR2 FNYEAQ. CDR3 residues: CASSLDPGPRNEKLFF. Written as DNA, the CDR3 is TGTGCCAGCAGCTTAGATCCGGGACCGAGAAATGAAAAACTGTTTTTT.

This clonotype was seen at least ten times. The chain uses TRBV7-2 and TRBJ1-1, with D unclear. The CDR3 is 15 amino acids. Trimming took off 0 bases at V and 1 base at J, with 9 bases between the two ends. CDR1 and CDR2 from the germline V gene are SGHTA and FQGNSA. CDR3 sequence reads: CASSLAVGPNTEAFF. The DNA for the CDR3 is TGTGCCAGCAGCTTAGCGGTGGGTCCGAACACTGAAGCTTTCTTT.

For this clonotype: A much larger clone differs from this one at a single base, so this may be a read error. The rearrangement links TRBV7-2 to TRBJ2-7, with 7 nucleotides matching TRBD1. This CDR3 region has 15 residues. Germline CDR1 and CDR2: SGHTA and FQGNSA. After removal of 2 bases from V and 2 bases from J, the junction contained 6 bases not matched to a gene. This chain's CDR3 is CASSLMGQNTYEQYF. In DNA form, the CDR3 reads TGTGCCAGCAGCTTAATGGGACAGAATACCTACGAGCAGTACTTC.

This clonotype was observed a handful of times. The chain links TRBV27 to TRBJ1-3; no definite D call. The CDR3 has 14 amino acids. Trimming stripped 3 bases from V and 2 bases from J, with 8 bases between. Germline assignment: CDR1 MNHEY and CDR2 SMNVEV (reference sequence). The CDR3 region has the DNA TGTGCCAGCAGTTTTGCAGGAGCTGGAAACACCATATATTTT. Translated, it gives CASSFAGAGNTIYF.

This clonotype has a handful of counts. The chain uses TRBV28 and TRBJ1-4; a possible D gene is TRBD1 (6 bases). V was clipped by 5 bases and J by 10 bases, with 23 bases between them. The CDR3 loop spans 16 amino acids. CDR1 and CDR2 (germline): MDHEN, SYDVKM. CDR3 DNA: TGTGCCAGCAGTCCCGGAGGGGGGCCCTTCGGTGGAAAACTGTTTTTT. This encodes CASSPGGGPFGGKLFF. Full variable domain (rest looked up from reference TRBV28 and TRBJ1-4): DVKVTQSSRYLVKRTGEKVFLECVQDMDHENMFWYRQDPGLGLRLIYFSYDVKMKEKGDIPEGYSVSREKKERFSLILESASTNQTSMYLCASSPGGGPFGGKLFFGSGTQLSVL.

In its sample, this clonotype was seen a few times. The gene calls are TRBV7-2 and TRBJ1-1; a weak D match, TRBD1 (5 bases). Germline V lookup: CDR1 SGHTA, CDR2 FQGNSA. Trimming took 5 bases from V and 6 from J, leaving 25 bases between them. The CDR3 consists of 17 residues. DNA for the CDR3: TGTGCCAGCAGCCGACCCTTAGGGGAGGGTTATTTACCTGAAGCTTTCTTT. It translates to CASSRPLGEGYLPEAFF.

The chain joins TRBV6-5 to TRBJ1-1, with D hard to call. The CDR3 length is 14 residues. V lost 0 bases and J lost 0, with 5 bases in between. Looked up from germline, CDR1 is MNHEY and CDR2 is SVGAGI. The CDR3 DNA sequence: TGTGCCAGCAGTTACTCGTACATGAACACTGAAGCTTTCTTT. It encodes CASSYSYMNTEAFF.

This chain joins TRBV2 and TRBJ2-7; D could derive from TRBD1 or TRBD2 (5 bases each). The germline V gene has CDR1 SNHLY and CDR2 FYNNEI. The ends were cut back, 6 bases at V and 1 base at J, with 13 bases in the middle. The CDR3 is 14 residues long. The CDR3 DNA is TGTGCCAGCAGAGGGGACCACGGGTCCTACGAGCAGTACTTC. Translated: CASRGDHGSYEQYF.

This clonotype was picked up many times. V usage is TRBV7-6 and J usage is TRBJ2-1, with 9 bases matching TRBD1. CDR3 length: 16 amino acids. Germline CDR1 SGHVS, CDR2 FNYEAQ. V was pared by 1 base and J by 1 base, with 2 bases of the junction left unmatched. The CDR3 loop reads CASSLEDRGSYNEQFF. The CDR3 nucleotides read TGTGCCAGCAGCTTAGAGGACAGGGGTTCCTACAATGAGCAGTTCTTC.

The chain links TRBV7-9 to TRBJ1-2; D is unclear. The CDR3 totals 14 residues. The germline gives CDR1 SEHNR, CDR2 FQNEAQ (reference sequence). Trimming stripped 3 bases from V and 4 bases from J, with 12 bases between. In DNA form, the CDR3 reads TGTGCCAGCAGCTTTATCCAGGTTGTCTATGGCTACACCTTC. Amino acids: CASSFIQVVYGYTF.